A selection of T cell receptor beta chains follows, all from one sample in a study of neurological immune-mediated disorders. TCRdb used MiXCR to reprocess the 5' RACE reads, holding one entry per CDR3 protein. The sample yields roughly 90,000 distinct CDR3 sequences, roughly 3.5% seen once. The specimen was PBMCs. Receptors were obtained from a woman between 45 and 65 years old with multiple sclerosis. CDR3s include the opening cysteine and the closing phenylalanine or tryptophan. The order of the fields is D gene, J gene, V gene, clone size, CDR3 protein, CDR3 DNA. A D gene is named only where the DNA matches it firmly. Sizes are listed as once, few or many counts, or a class when the clone is expanded.

d_call: TRBD1; j_call: TRBJ2-4; v_call: TRBV5-1; clone_size: many; cdr3_aa: CASSLTGGGTKNIQYF; cdr3_nt: TGCGCCAGCAGCTTGACAGGGGGAGGAACCAAAAACATTCAGTACTTC
d_call: NA; j_call: TRBJ2-3; v_call: TRBV3-1; clone_size: many; cdr3_aa: CASSQDYGGHDTDTQYF; cdr3_nt: TGTGCCAGCAGCCAAGATTACGGGGGCCATGACACAGATACGCAGTATTTT
d_call: NA; j_call: TRBJ2-1; v_call: TRBV5-8; clone_size: many; cdr3_aa: CASRDPGGLYNEQFF; cdr3_nt: TGTGCCAGCAGGGACCCGGGGGGCCTATACAATGAGCAGTTCTTC
d_call: TRBD1; j_call: TRBJ1-4; v_call: TRBV20-1; clone_size: many; cdr3_aa: CSASRGREKLFF; cdr3_nt: TGCAGTGCGAGCAGGGGGAGGGAAAAACTGTTTTTT
d_call: TRBD1; j_call: TRBJ1-5; v_call: TRBV29-1; clone_size: many; cdr3_aa: CSVARDRYQPQHF; cdr3_nt: TGCAGCGTGGCGCGGGACAGATATCAGCCCCAGCATTTT
d_call: NA; j_call: TRBJ2-1; v_call: TRBV5-1; clone_size: many; cdr3_aa: CASSPVGRDFSYNEQFF; cdr3_nt: TGCGCCAGCAGCCCAGTCGGCAGGGATTTTTCCTACAATGAGCAGTTCTTC
d_call: NA; j_call: TRBJ2-2; v_call: TRBV7-2; clone_size: many; cdr3_aa: CASSNGPYTGELFF; cdr3_nt: TGTGCCAGCAGCAACGGGCCTTACACCGGGGAGCTGTTTTTT
d_call: NA; j_call: TRBJ2-7; v_call: TRBV2; clone_size: once; cdr3_aa: CASSPTVIREQYF; cdr3_nt: TGTGCCAGCAGTCCGACAGTGATTAGAGAGCAGTACTTC
d_call: NA; j_call: TRBJ2-5; v_call: TRBV5-6; clone_size: many; cdr3_aa: CASSLAVVRTPYPLEETQYF; cdr3_nt: TGTGCCAGCAGCTTGGCCGTCGTCCGGACACCATACCCCTTAGAAGAGACCCAGTACTTC
d_call: NA; j_call: TRBJ1-1; v_call: TRBV15; clone_size: many; cdr3_aa: CATSRDQGGSTEAFF; cdr3_nt: TGTGCCACCAGCAGAGATCAGGGAGGGTCCACTGAAGCTTTCTTT
d_call: NA; j_call: TRBJ2-1; v_call: TRBV5-1; clone_size: many; cdr3_aa: CASSLGAYNEQFF; cdr3_nt: TGCGCCAGCAGCTTAGGAGCTTACAATGAGCAGTTCTTC
d_call: NA; j_call: TRBJ2-7; v_call: TRBV12-3/TRBV12-4; clone_size: many; cdr3_aa: CASSPTPYEQYF; cdr3_nt: TGTGCCAGCAGTCCCACCCCCTACGAGCAGTACTTC